Listed here are 2 T cell receptor beta chains from one sample, sequenced in a study of T cells in Graves' hyperthyroidism and ophthalmopathy (dated by TCRdb to between 2019 and 2020). The receptor library was made with multiplex PCR. Data came from an Illumina HiSeq 2000. The TCR beta CDR3 regions were amplified from the RNA transcripts. For the first round of RT-PCR on the TCR CDR3, the HTBI primer set was used together with the Qiagen OneStep RT-PCR kit. Using fastp trimming at Q25 and MiXCR clonotype assembly, TCRdb reanalyzed the public sequencing data and kept in-frame beta chains. A single entry per CDR3 protein holds the most common genes and DNA from its merged rows. Present in this sample are some 700,000 distinct CDR3 sequences, 15% to 20% of which were seen just once. The ten biggest clones cover around 15% of the sample. The source material was blood. These receptors all stem from a man between 50 and 59 years old with Graves' hyperthyroidism.

This clonotype appeared many times. The chain links TRBV28 to TRBJ2-5, with 7 positions matching TRBD2. Unmatched junction bases numbered 9, after V lost 4 bases and J lost 1 base. This CDR3 is built from 16 residues. Germline CDR1 and CDR2: MDHEN and SYDVKM. The CDR3 DNA is TGTGCCAGCAGTTCCCCGGCGGGAGTATCCCAAGAGACCCAGTACTTC. It codes for CASSSPAGVSQETQYF.

At least ten counts were recorded for this clonotype. V is TRBV27 and J is TRBJ2-3; 8 nucleotides align to TRBD2. Germline V CDR1 and CDR2: MNHEY, SMNVEV (reference sequence). The CDR3 consists of 17 residues. The junction had 11 bases not matched to a gene; V was cut back by 6 bases and J by 0 bases. The CDR3, as DNA: TGTGCCAGCAGCCGAACCCTACTAGCGGAAAGCACAGATACGCAGTATTTT. It is translated as CASSRTLLAESTDTQYF.